The rows below give T cell receptor beta chains drawn from one sample of a study of blood T cells in healthy people across ages. MiXCR, run by TCRdb on the 5' RACE reads, gives a single entry per CDR3 protein. Of hundreds of thousands of distinct CDR3 sequences listed, more than 40% are singletons. The sample consisted of blood. The receptors were gathered from a woman aged 55-69 years in good health. The CDR3 runs from the conserved cysteine through the conserved F or W. The order of the fields is V gene, clone size, CDR3 length, D gene, J gene, CDR3 DNA, CDR3 protein. A D gene is named only where the DNA matches it firmly. Rows give clone size only sometimes, using once, few, many, or a class for an expanded clone.

V: TRBV24-1
size: NA
length: 16
D: TRBD2
J: TRBJ2-1
DNA: TGTGCCACCAGTGATCCCGCCAGCGGGGGGTACAATGAGCAGTTCTTC
CDR3: CATSDPASGGYNEQFF

V: TRBV4-1
size: NA
length: 18
D: TRBD2
J: TRBJ2-1
DNA: TGCGCCAGCAGCCAACCTCCATACCTAGCGGACCCCTACAATGAGCAGTTCTTC
CDR3: CASSQPPYLADPYNEQFF

V: TRBV13
size: NA
length: 13
D: NA
J: TRBJ1-4
DNA: TGTGCCAGCAGCTTATCAAAGAATGAAAAACTGTTTTTT
CDR3: CASSLSKNEKLFF

V: TRBV7-2
size: NA
length: 13
D: NA
J: TRBJ2-5
DNA: TGTGCCAGCAGTCCCCGCGCTGGGGAGACCCAGTACTTC
CDR3: CASSPRAGETQYF

V: TRBV29-1
size: few
length: 12
D: NA
J: TRBJ2-5
DNA: TGCAGCGTCGGTGAACTGGGGGAGACCCAGTACTTC
CDR3: CSVGELGETQYF

V: TRBV20-1
size: few
length: 13
D: NA
J: TRBJ1-4
DNA: TGCAGTGCTATCATAGAGATTGATGAAAAACTGTTTTTT
CDR3: CSAIIEIDEKLFF

V: TRBV6-1
size: NA
length: 13
D: TRBD2
J: TRBJ2-7
DNA: TGTGCCAGCAGTGGGACTAGACCCTACGAGCAGTACTTC
CDR3: CASSGTRPYEQYF

V: TRBV28
size: NA
length: 19
D: TRBD2
J: TRBJ2-7
DNA: TGTGCCAGCAGTTCACACCCGGGACTAGCGGGAGGTTATCGCTACGAGCAGTACTTC
CDR3: CASSSHPGLAGGYRYEQYF

V: TRBV5-1
size: NA
length: 15
D: NA
J: TRBJ1-1
DNA: TGCGCCAGCAGCTTGGGTTTACAGCCGAACACTGAAGCTTTCTTT
CDR3: CASSLGLQPNTEAFF

V: TRBV7-8
size: many
length: 15
D: NA
J: TRBJ2-7
DNA: TGTGCCAGCAGCCAGACCCTTAACACAGGGAGCGAGCAGTACTTC
CDR3: CASSQTLNTGSEQYF

V: TRBV18
size: once
length: 15
D: NA
J: TRBJ2-5
DNA: TGTGCCAGCTCACCAGGGCAGGCCACGGGGGAGACCCAGTACTTC
CDR3: CASSPGQATGETQYF

V: TRBV6-2/TRBV6-3
size: few
length: 16
D: NA
J: TRBJ2-1
DNA: TGTGCCAGCAAAGGAGACAGAGAGAGCTCCTACAATGAGCAGTTCTTC
CDR3: CASKGDRESSYNEQFF

V: TRBV10-3
size: NA
length: 14
D: NA
J: TRBJ1-6
DNA: TGTGCCATCAGTGAGTCGAGGGACTCGTCACCCCTCCACTTT
CDR3: CAISESRDSSPLHF

V: TRBV20-1
size: NA
length: 14
D: TRBD1
J: TRBJ1-4
DNA: TGCAGTGCTCGAAACGACAGGGATGGAGGTGAACTGTTTTTT
CDR3: CSARNDRDGGELFF

V: TRBV27
size: few
length: 13
D: NA
J: TRBJ2-7
DNA: TGTGCCAGCAGTTTCCGGGACAATAACGAGCAGTACTTC
CDR3: CASSFRDNNEQYF

V: TRBV11-2
size: NA
length: 13
D: NA
J: TRBJ1-1
DNA: TGTGCCAGCAGCGGAGACAGGAACACTGAAGCTTTCTTT
CDR3: CASSGDRNTEAFF

V: TRBV30
size: NA
length: 10
D: NA
J: TRBJ2-5
DNA: TGTGCCTGGAGTACAAATGAGCAGTACTTC
CDR3: CAWSTNEQYF

V: TRBV5-5
size: few
length: 16
D: NA
J: TRBJ1-1
DNA: TGTGCCAGCAGCGATATCCGACAGCGAACAAACACTGAAGCTTTCTTT
CDR3: CASSDIRQRTNTEAFF

V: TRBV3-1
size: NA
length: 16
D: TRBD2
J: TRBJ2-7
DNA: TGTGCCAGCAGCCAAGATCGGCCTAGCGGAAGGAACGAGCAGTACTTC
CDR3: CASSQDRPSGRNEQYF

V: TRBV7-2
size: many
length: 17
D: NA
J: TRBJ2-7
DNA: TGTGCCAGCACCTCAGCCCGAACCGGTCCCTCCTCCTACGAGCAGTACTTC
CDR3: CASTSARTGPSSYEQYF

V: TRBV7-2
size: NA
length: 16
D: TRBD2
J: TRBJ2-5
DNA: TGTGCCAGCAGCCTATGGACTAGCGGGAGTTACAATGAGCAGTACTTC
CDR3: CASSLWTSGSYNEQYF

V: TRBV12-3/TRBV12-4
size: NA
length: 15
D: TRBD2
J: TRBJ2-2
DNA: TGTGCCAGCAGTCCGACTAGCGGGAGTTCCGGGGAGCTGTTTTTT
CDR3: CASSPTSGSSGELFF

V: TRBV4-3
size: NA
length: 14
D: TRBD1
J: TRBJ2-2
DNA: TGCGCCAGCAAACGACAGGGGAACACCGGGGAGCTGTTTTTT
CDR3: CASKRQGNTGELFF

V: TRBV9
size: once
length: 12
D: NA
J: TRBJ2-2
DNA: TGTGCCAGCAGCGTAGTTTTCGGGGAGCTGTTTTTT
CDR3: CASSVVFGELFF

V: TRBV5-1
size: NA
length: 16
D: TRBD1
J: TRBJ2-5
DNA: TGCGCCAGCAGGCCACGACAGGGAAGGGCGTCGGAGACCCAGTACTTC
CDR3: CASRPRQGRASETQYF

V: TRBV20-1
size: NA
length: 15
D: NA
J: TRBJ2-5
DNA: TGCAGTGCTAGCCGACCGAACAGGGTCATAGATGAGCAGTACTTC
CDR3: CSASRPNRVIDEQYF

V: TRBV27
size: NA
length: 14
D: TRBD1
J: TRBJ1-5
DNA: TGTGCCAGCAGTACACAGGGGCCTTATCAGCCCCAGCATTTT
CDR3: CASSTQGPYQPQHF

V: TRBV9
size: NA
length: 15
D: NA
J: TRBJ2-5
DNA: TGTGCCAGCAGCCGACGGGGGGCTATTGAAGAGACCCAGTACTTC
CDR3: CASSRRGAIEETQYF

V: TRBV6-6
size: few
length: 15
D: TRBD1
J: TRBJ2-7
DNA: TGTGCCAGCAGTTACTCGCAGGGGGCTATCAACGAGCAGTACTTC
CDR3: CASSYSQGAINEQYF

V: TRBV6-2/TRBV6-3
size: NA
length: 19
D: TRBD2
J: TRBJ2-1
DNA: TGTGCCAGCAGTTATGAGCAGGGTTCTAGCGGGAGCCTATACAATGAGCAGTTCTTC
CDR3: CASSYEQGSSGSLYNEQFF

V: TRBV27
size: NA
length: 15
D: TRBD1
J: TRBJ2-3
DNA: TGTGCCAGCAGCCAATGGACAGGGAGAGCAGATACGCAGTATTTT
CDR3: CASSQWTGRADTQYF

V: TRBV7-2
size: NA
length: 16
D: NA
J: TRBJ2-7
DNA: TGTGCCGGCAGCCGTCAGGTGGCGGCGACCTCCTGCGAGCAGTACTTC
CDR3: CAGSRQVAATSCEQYF

V: TRBV12-3/TRBV12-4
size: NA
length: 14
D: TRBD1
J: TRBJ2-7
DNA: TGTGCCAGCAGTCCCGGGACAGTTACCTACGAGCAGTACTTC
CDR3: CASSPGTVTYEQYF

V: TRBV28
size: NA
length: 14
D: TRBD1
J: TRBJ2-7
DNA: TGTGCCAGCAGTCCGTATGGGACAGCCTACGAGCAGTACTTC
CDR3: CASSPYGTAYEQYF

V: TRBV6-5
size: NA
length: 15
D: NA
J: TRBJ2-7
DNA: TGTGCCAGCAGTTACTTGCGGACAAGCTCCTACGAGCAGTACTTC
CDR3: CASSYLRTSSYEQYF

V: TRBV4-3
size: NA
length: 15
D: NA
J: TRBJ1-2
DNA: TGCGCCAGCAGCCAAGACCCGGGCCCCTACTATGGCTACACCTTC
CDR3: CASSQDPGPYYGYTF

V: TRBV20-1
size: many
length: 14
D: TRBD2
J: TRBJ2-7
DNA: TGCAGTGCTACCCCCGGGGGGATGCCCTACGAGCAGTACTTC
CDR3: CSATPGGMPYEQYF

V: TRBV7-9
size: few
length: 16
D: TRBD2
J: TRBJ2-7
DNA: TGTGCCAGCAGCTCAGCGGCGGGAGGGTGGTCCTACGAGCAGTACTTC
CDR3: CASSSAAGGWSYEQYF

V: TRBV7-9
size: NA
length: 15
D: TRBD2
J: TRBJ2-7
DNA: TGTGCCAGCAGCTTAAGGGGACTAGCGGGAATCGAGCAGTACTTC
CDR3: CASSLRGLAGIEQYF

V: TRBV4-2
size: NA
length: 17
D: NA
J: TRBJ2-7
DNA: TGTGCCAGCAGCCACCCCTCGACCAGCGGGCGACCCTACGAGCAGTACTTC
CDR3: CASSHPSTSGRPYEQYF

V: TRBV6-6
size: few
length: 13
D: NA
J: TRBJ1-5
DNA: TGTGCCAGCAGTCAGAGTGGGGATCAGCCCCAGCATTTT
CDR3: CASSQSGDQPQHF

V: TRBV5-6
size: few
length: 13
D: NA
J: TRBJ1-2
DNA: TGTGCCAGCAGCTTAGGGCACCTCTATGGCTACACCTTC
CDR3: CASSLGHLYGYTF

V: TRBV9
size: NA
length: 14
D: NA
J: TRBJ2-3
DNA: TGTGCCAGCAGCGTAGAGTTTAGCGGAGATACGCAGTATTTT
CDR3: CASSVEFSGDTQYF

V: TRBV7-3
size: NA
length: 15
D: NA
J: TRBJ1-1
DNA: TGTGCCAGCAGCTTTTCCCCGGTAATGAACACTGAAGCTTTCTTT
CDR3: CASSFSPVMNTEAFF

V: TRBV7-9
size: NA
length: 13
D: NA
J: TRBJ2-3
DNA: TGTGCCAGCAGCTTATCCCCCGGGGGTACGCAGTATTTT
CDR3: CASSLSPGGTQYF

V: TRBV7-3
size: NA
length: 15
D: NA
J: TRBJ2-1
DNA: TGTGCCAGCAGCCCCGTGTTAGCGGTTTACAATGAGCAGTTCTTC
CDR3: CASSPVLAVYNEQFF

V: TRBV6-2/TRBV6-3
size: NA
length: 14
D: TRBD1
J: TRBJ1-5
DNA: TGTGCCAGCAGTTACTCGGGACAGAATCAGCCCCAGCATTTT
CDR3: CASSYSGQNQPQHF

V: TRBV9
size: NA
length: 18
D: TRBD2
J: TRBJ2-3
DNA: TGTGCCAGCAGCGTATTACCCAGCGGGAGGCTTGCAACAGATACGCAGTATTTT
CDR3: CASSVLPSGRLATDTQYF

V: TRBV5-6
size: NA
length: 16
D: TRBD1
J: TRBJ1-4
DNA: TGTGCCAGCAGCGCCGGCGGGACAGGCCATAATGAAAAACTGTTTTTT
CDR3: CASSAGGTGHNEKLFF

V: TRBV3-1
size: few
length: 15
D: TRBD1
J: TRBJ2-5
DNA: TGTGCCAGCAGCCAAGGGACAGGGATTCAAGAGACCCAGTACTTC
CDR3: CASSQGTGIQETQYF

V: TRBV25-1
size: NA
length: 16
D: NA
J: TRBJ2-1
DNA: TGTGCCAGCAGTGAATCCCTACTAGCAGGTATAAACGAGCAGTTCTTC
CDR3: CASSESLLAGINEQFF

V: TRBV9
size: NA
length: 14
D: NA
J: TRBJ2-1
DNA: TGTGCCAGCAGCGAGGGCCCCCTGGACAATGAGCAGTTCTTC
CDR3: CASSEGPLDNEQFF

V: TRBV20-1
size: NA
length: 14
D: NA
J: TRBJ2-7
DNA: TGCAGTGCTAGAGATCAGACGTTTAGAGGCGAGCAGTACTTC
CDR3: CSARDQTFRGEQYF

V: TRBV2
size: NA
length: 12
D: NA
J: TRBJ1-4
DNA: TGTGCCAGCAGACAACCAAATGAAAAACTGTTTTTT
CDR3: CASRQPNEKLFF

V: TRBV5-5
size: NA
length: 15
D: TRBD1
J: TRBJ2-1
DNA: TGTGCCAGCAGCTTAATGGGACAGGGCATCGGTGAGCAGTTCTTC
CDR3: CASSLMGQGIGEQFF

V: TRBV28
size: few
length: 15
D: NA
J: TRBJ1-2
DNA: TGTGCCAGCAGTTTACTCCCGAAGGCCAACTATGGCTACACCTTC
CDR3: CASSLLPKANYGYTF

V: TRBV29-1
size: NA
length: 13
D: NA
J: TRBJ2-1
DNA: TGCAGCGTTGGGGTGGTTGCCATTAATGAGCAGTTCTTC
CDR3: CSVGVVAINEQFF